Sequencing of this T cell receptor (beta chain) was carried out in a study of cytomegalovirus exposure and HLA in healthy donors (dated by TCRdb to between 2016 and 2019). Notes on the research overall: An earlier analysis of roughly 630 of the donors reported more than 250 Gb of sequence data and around 120 million unique TCR beta sequences from some 180 million T cells. Class I and class II HLA loci were covered by the typing at four-digit resolution. In the later analysis, no new phenotypic data were used to find candidate immune exposures; instead, reliance was placed on TCR beta sequences and their occurrence across donors. Around 330 gigabases of sequencing data and tens of millions of unique TCR sequences made up an early release that covered 500 to 700 HLA-typed donors. An earlier analysis of some 600 of the donors applied high-throughput TCR beta sequencing to assess whether each TCR beta V gene segment acted as functional or pseudogenic. Typing coverage varied by locus: roughly 620-640 donors for A, B, C, DRB1 and DQB1; approximately 520 for DQA1; some 610 for DPA1; roughly 470 for DPB1. Donor age, sex, ethnicity and CMV serostatus were compiled together with the repertoire data. To predict cytomegalovirus infection status, the study combined high-throughput TCR immunosequencing, statistical association of individual TCRs with disease status, and machine learning. On average, around 240,000 unique TCR beta nucleotide sequences were sequenced per donor among 398 genotyped donors of the cohort, with approximately 18% of those sequences being non-productive. The T cell repertoires of 666 subjects were profiled by immunosequencing and related to cytomegalovirus serostatus. Of the 300 to 500 genotyped donors, 75% to 85% were placed in the genetic ancestry cluster associated with self-reported Caucasian donors. The study aimed to test whether signatures of past pathogen exposure could be identified by cataloging public T cell receptors. Every repertoire in the discovery cohort had been generated on one and the same sequencing platform. A later genetic analysis used genome-wide SNP genotypes for about 60% of the roughly 700 donors, treating that subset as a discovery cohort. Four to six DR-DQ haplotypes were handled as single units for association and clustering because linkage in the cohort was strong. A later analysis re-examined previously published TCR beta repertoires from over 500 donors and added high-resolution HLA genotyping to investigate patterns of TCR occurrence. Along with the approximately 620-subject first cohort, a separate validation cohort of 120 different subjects was used.

The cohort consisted of hundreds of healthy bone marrow donors. All cohort members were sampled while nominally healthy, although unrecorded immune exposures were likely present. The donor tested CMV seropositive and was one of the 289 seropositive cohort members. Every donor gave a peripheral blood sample, and the peripheral blood mononuclear cells from that sample were used for TCR beta sequencing. Genomic DNA was extracted from the blood cell samples with the Qiagen DNeasy Blood Extraction Kit. The table lists this clone with a few counts. No cognate antigen has been identified for it. Base quality data are lacking; no much larger clone is found one base away. Overall study results and their limits: Roughly uniform sequencing depth across donors was assumed in presence/absence analyses, although this assumption may not hold. The 87-base-pair reads could not distinguish some IMGT-functional V segments, including TRBV6-2 and TRBV6-3, so those segments were excluded. In vitro tests confirmed that a few of the cytomegalovirus-associated TCR beta chains recognize cytomegalovirus antigens. In a later analysis, most CMV-associated TCR beta chains were found to appear HLA-restricted, with HLA associations seemingly driven largely by CMV exposure. The only immune exposure information available for the cohort was CMV serostatus. The sequencing pipeline was judged likely to have produced a cluster of highly shared sequence variants as a technical artifact. Because HLA typing was unavailable for some donors at each locus, only the typed subset was used in association tests. V-gene and J-gene trimming of TCR beta chains was associated with a missense DCLRE1C variant in a later genetic analysis, and the association was replicated in an independent cohort. According to the authors, the approach could potentially be generalized to other disease states and immunological phenotypes. Assigning TCR associations to individual alleles was difficult when HLA alleles, especially DR and DQ, strongly co-occurred. Correlated functional status among segregating V segments might reflect linkage disequilibrium, but an unknown experimental factor could not be ruled out. Most TCR sequences were seen in very few donors, while some public TCRs were found in many individuals. The study gave a list of about 170 TCR beta chains associated with cytomegalovirus. In a later genetic analysis, fewer N-insertions in productive TCRs were reported among donors in an Asian-associated ancestry cluster than the roughly 700-donor mean. Cytomegalovirus status was reported to be diagnosed by the classifier with high specificity and sensitivity in both the original and validation cohorts. A later analysis associated around 16,000 TCR beta sequences with specific HLA alleles at a false discovery rate of 0.05. In an earlier analysis of about 600 of the donors, most TCR beta V segments appeared in productive rearrangements about 87% or about 30% of the time, broadly matching IMGT annotations. A further reported finding was that TCR beta sequences accurately predicted the HLA-A and HLA-B alleles for most subjects in the first cohort. In a later analysis, several top co-occurrence clusters were reported to appear linked to parvovirus B19, influenza, CMV and Epstein-Barr virus. In a later analysis, HLA-associated TCR beta chains showed more clonal expansion and lower generation probabilities than non-associated chains that were equally common. This cohort had only TCR beta chains sequenced, and the lack of alpha or paired-chain data limited which features could be detected. A later analysis found that TCR association rates varied across HLA loci, with DRB1 alleles showing the most associated TCRs and HLA-C alleles the fewest. Over 15 rarely observed V segments, including chromosome 9 orphons, were excluded from the earlier analysis of 550 to 700 of the donors because counts were too low.

Library preparation employed the immunoSEQ multiplex PCR assay. A mixture of 60 forward primers for TCR Vbeta segments and 13 reverse primers for TCR Jbeta segments was used in the multiplex PCR. A multiplex PCR assay on genomic DNA amplified the CDR3 region of rearranged TCR beta genes. The Illumina HiSeq System was used to sequence the amplified TCR beta libraries as 87-base-pair reads. The original methods were these. In a later analysis, roughly 80 million unique TCR beta chains were counted across the roughly 700 repertoires, and roughly 11 million of these chains were shared by at least two donors. To remove PCR and sequencing errors, raw reads were error-corrected and collapsed into unique sequences using a nearest-neighbor algorithm that merged closely related sequences. Alignment of CDR3 sequences to IMGT reference sequences was used to assign V, D and J gene segments. For a sequence to be retained, a match of at least six nucleotides to both a V gene segment and a J gene segment was required. Rearrangements were called productive when the CDR3 lacked stop codons and stayed in frame with V and J; all others were non-productive. CDR3 was defined by IMGT convention, running from the second conserved V-encoded cysteine to the conserved J-encoded phenylalanine. Sequences without an unambiguous match to a single V gene segment were excluded from the earlier analysis of almost 600 of the donors. In an earlier analysis of approximately 590 of the donors, V segments were called functional above 56.7% productive rearrangements and were called segregating when the between-donor standard deviation exceeded 5%. A statistical classification framework was built for diagnosing cytomegalovirus status from the catalog of TCR beta chain sequences. In a later analysis, V and J genes were assigned by comparing TCR nucleotide sequences against IMGT/GENE-DB human TR gene sequences. The TCRdist pipeline was used in a later analysis to assign CDR3 sequences and most-parsimonious VDJ recombination scenarios. In a later analysis, each TCR beta chain was defined by its CDR3 amino acid sequence together with its V-gene family, and reads lacking a unique V-gene family were excluded. To address suspected cross-contamination and a sequencing artifact, a later analysis removed some 620 highly shared, low-generation-probability nucleotide sequences. In a later analysis, a clonal expansion index was calculated for each public chain from normalized within-repertoire ranks of inferred template counts. A later analysis computed generation probabilities with a VDJ recombination model fitted to out-of-frame rearrangements, and checked the results against IGoR. In a later analysis, TCR-TCR, TCR-HLA and TCR-CMV co-occurrence was scored with hypergeometric tests, and a repertoire-size bias correction was applied to TCR pairs. In a later analysis, false discovery rates were estimated by permuting HLA or CMV assignments 20 times. In a later analysis, co-occurring TCRs were grouped with DBSCAN, and TCRdist sequence similarity was added when clustering was performed within HLA-allele-positive subsets. Co-occurrence clustering excluded repertoires with fewer than 30,000 or more than 120,000 public chains, plus five with anomalous nucleotide sharing. TCRdb carries this immuneACCESS record with in-frame sequences only. Its versions omit some clonotypes, under half of them owing to an unresolved V gene in the studies checked, with the rest unexplained. The V and J calls and clone size come from that table; D and trimming were worked out from the DNA. The sample table shows about 110,000 clones, and approximately 80% are seen once. The ten largest clones capture roughly 6.2% of the sample.

The CDR3 has 13 amino acids, counting the end cysteine and phenylalanine. The sequence is cut down to CDR3 DNA, 39 bases in frame from base 1. The germline V gene provides CDR1 SGHNT and CDR2 YENEEA. V sheds 1 base and J sheds 7 bases, leaving 10 bases between their ends. The rearranged chain carries TRBV11-3 and TRBJ1-2, with the identity of the D gene unclear. The source material was PBMCs. The TCR sequence derives from a man younger than 45 in good health and CMV-seropositive. The DNA is as follows: TGTGCCAGCAGCTTAGGGCCTTCTTTTGGCTACACCTTC. Its protein product is CASSLGPSFGYTF.